A selection of T cell receptor beta chains follows, all from one sample in a study of cytomegalovirus exposure and HLA in healthy donors. Assay: immunoSEQ multiplex PCR; the TCRdb copy retains only in-frame clones and omits some. This sample's clone table lists 100,000 to 150,000 clones. The sample taken for sequencing was PBMCs. These receptors came from a man younger than 35 in good health and CMV-seronegative. CDR3s include the opening cysteine and the closing phenylalanine or tryptophan. The D gene is left open where the match is weak.

v_gene	j_gene	d_gene	CDR3aa	CDR3nt
TRBV6-1	TRBJ1-1	.	CASRAQGGDTEAFF	TGTGCCAGCAGGGCACAGGGTGGGGACACTGAAGCTTTCTTT
TRBV27	TRBJ2-1	TRBD2	CASSRLAGRPNEQFF	TGTGCCAGCAGCCGACTAGCGGGACGGCCCAATGAGCAGTTCTTC
TRBV28	TRBJ1-5	.	CASSILGESNQPQHF	TGTGCCAGCAGCATACTTGGGGAGAGCAATCAGCCCCAGCATTTT
TRBV5-6	TRBJ2-5	.	CASSSPGGGWRETQYF	TGTGCCAGCAGTTCCCCCGGCGGGGGCTGGAGGGAGACCCAGTACTTC
TRBV28	TRBJ1-2	.	CASTPSPYYGYTF	TGTGCCAGCACCCCGAGCCCCTACTATGGCTACACCTTC
TRBV12-5	TRBJ1-1	TRBD1	CASGLKRQGRTEAFF	TGTGCTAGTGGTCTCAAAAGACAGGGTAGGACTGAAGCTTTCTTT
TRBV5-1	TRBJ2-5	.	CASSPREAGTQYF	TGCGCCAGCAGCCCCCGGGAAGCGGGGACCCAGTACTTC
TRBV27	TRBJ2-5	TRBD2	CASSRAGGRDLETQYF	TGTGCCAGCAGCCGAGCGGGAGGGAGGGATTTGGAGACCCAGTACTTC
TRBV5-1	TRBJ2-5	.	CASSLAGKETQYF	TGCGCCAGCAGCTTGGCCGGGAAAGAGACCCAGTACTTC
TRBV9	TRBJ2-5	.	CASSVAGGVETQYF	TGTGCCAGCAGCGTGGCAGGCGGGGTTGAGACCCAGTACTTC
TRBV30	TRBJ1-1	TRBD1	CAGLRGQGRVEAFF	TGTGCCGGACTAAGAGGACAGGGTCGCGTTGAAGCTTTCTTT
TRBV7-9	TRBJ2-2	TRBD2	CASSSLSGGNTGELFF	TGTGCCAGCAGCTCACTTAGCGGGGGAAACACCGGGGAGCTGTTTTTT
TRBV2	TRBJ2-7	TRBD2	CASRETSASSYEQYF	TGTGCCAGCAGGGAGACTAGCGCGAGCTCCTACGAGCAGTACTTC
TRBV6-5	TRBJ2-5	.	CASSTPGAQETQYF	TGTGCCAGCAGTACGCCAGGGGCTCAAGAGACCCAGTACTTC
TRBV6-5	TRBJ2-2	TRBD1	CASRRDSANTGELFF	TGTGCCAGCAGACGGGACAGCGCGAACACCGGGGAGCTGTTTTTT
TRBV9	TRBJ2-1	TRBD1	CASSPGSGQGREQFF	TGTGCCAGCAGCCCGGGGTCGGGACAGGGGAGAGAGCAGTTCTTC
TRBV5-4	TRBJ1-3	.	CASSAKEDQGGNTIYF	TGTGCCAGCAGCGCGAAAGAGGACCAGGGCGGAAACACCATATATTTT
TRBV7-3	TRBJ1-2	.	CASSLTAAGGYTF	TGTGCCAGCAGCTTAACGGCCGCAGGTGGCTACACCTTC
TRBV29-1	TRBJ2-1	TRBD2	CSVDSASGSYNEQFF	TGCAGCGTTGACTCGGCTAGCGGGTCCTACAATGAGCAGTTCTTC
TRBV19	TRBJ1-1	TRBD1	CASRGDRWSREAFF	TGTGCCAGTAGGGGGGACAGGTGGAGCCGTGAAGCTTTCTTT
TRBV9	TRBJ2-5	.	CASSVVGGPGVETQYF	TGTGCCAGCAGCGTAGTTGGAGGGCCGGGAGTAGAGACCCAGTACTTC